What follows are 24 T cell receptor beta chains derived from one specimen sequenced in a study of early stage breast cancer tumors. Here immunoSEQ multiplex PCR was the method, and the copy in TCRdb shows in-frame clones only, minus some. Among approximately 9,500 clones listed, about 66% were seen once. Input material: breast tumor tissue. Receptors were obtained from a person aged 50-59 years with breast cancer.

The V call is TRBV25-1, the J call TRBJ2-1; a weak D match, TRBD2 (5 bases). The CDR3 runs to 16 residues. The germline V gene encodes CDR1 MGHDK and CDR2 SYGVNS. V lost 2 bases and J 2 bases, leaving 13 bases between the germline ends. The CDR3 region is CASSENYHGAYNEQFF. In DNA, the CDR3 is TGTGCCAGCAGTGAAAATTACCACGGGGCCTACAATGAGCAGTTCTTC. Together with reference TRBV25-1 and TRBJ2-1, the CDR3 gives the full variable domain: EADIYQTPRYLVIGTGKKITLECSQTMGHDKMYWYQQDPGMELHLIHYSYGVNSTEKGDLSSESTVSRIRTEHFPLTLESARPSHTSQYLCASSENYHGAYNEQFFGPGTRLTVL.

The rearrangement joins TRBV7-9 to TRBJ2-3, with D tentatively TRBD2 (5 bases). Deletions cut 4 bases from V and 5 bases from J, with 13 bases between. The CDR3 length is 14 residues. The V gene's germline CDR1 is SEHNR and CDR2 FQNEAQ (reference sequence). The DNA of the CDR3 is TGTGCCAGCAGCTACGGGGTGGCGGGAGATACGCAGTATTTT. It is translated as CASSYGVAGDTQYF.

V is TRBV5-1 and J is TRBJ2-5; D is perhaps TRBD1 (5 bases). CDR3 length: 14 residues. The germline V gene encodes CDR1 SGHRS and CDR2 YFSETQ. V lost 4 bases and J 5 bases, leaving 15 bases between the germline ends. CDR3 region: CASSGADTWETQYF. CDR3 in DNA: TGCGCCAGCAGCGGGGCGGATACGTGGGAGACCCAGTACTTC.

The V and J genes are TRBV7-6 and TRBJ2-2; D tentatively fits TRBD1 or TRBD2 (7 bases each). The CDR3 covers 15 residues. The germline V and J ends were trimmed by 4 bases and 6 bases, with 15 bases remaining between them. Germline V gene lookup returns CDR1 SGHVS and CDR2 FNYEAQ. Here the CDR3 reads CASSSQGRGAGELFF. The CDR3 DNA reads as TGTGCCAGCAGCTCACAGGGGAGGGGCGCCGGGGAGCTGTTTTTT.

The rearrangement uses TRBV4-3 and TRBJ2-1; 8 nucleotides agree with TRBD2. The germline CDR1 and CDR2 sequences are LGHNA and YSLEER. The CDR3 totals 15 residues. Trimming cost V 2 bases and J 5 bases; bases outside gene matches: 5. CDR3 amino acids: CASSQNSGSDNEQFF. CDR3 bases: TGCGCCAGCAGCCAAAACAGCGGGAGTGACAATGAGCAGTTCTTC.

Here the CDR3 reads CASSQTGGGQPQHF. Written as DNA, the CDR3 is TGTGCCAGCAGCCAAACAGGGGGAGGTCAGCCCCAGCATTTT. The chain carries TRBV16 and TRBJ1-5, with TRBD1 identical over 8 bases. V lost 2 bases to trimming and J lost 6 bases; unmatched junction nucleotides: 3. CDR1 and CDR2 (germline): KGHSY, FQNENV. This CDR3 comprises 14 residues.

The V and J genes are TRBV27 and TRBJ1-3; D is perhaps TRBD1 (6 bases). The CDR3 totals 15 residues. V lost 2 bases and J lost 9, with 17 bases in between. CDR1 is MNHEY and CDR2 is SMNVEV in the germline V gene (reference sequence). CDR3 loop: CASSLSGQLMGTIYF. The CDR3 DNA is TGTGCCAGCAGTTTAAGCGGACAGCTGATGGGCACCATATATTTT.

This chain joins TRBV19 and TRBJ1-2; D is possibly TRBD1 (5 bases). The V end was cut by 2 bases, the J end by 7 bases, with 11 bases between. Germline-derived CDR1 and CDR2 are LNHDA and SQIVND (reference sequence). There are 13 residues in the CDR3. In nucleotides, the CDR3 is TGTGCCAGTAGTATATCAGGGCTGAGTGGCTACACCTTC. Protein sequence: CASSISGLSGYTF.

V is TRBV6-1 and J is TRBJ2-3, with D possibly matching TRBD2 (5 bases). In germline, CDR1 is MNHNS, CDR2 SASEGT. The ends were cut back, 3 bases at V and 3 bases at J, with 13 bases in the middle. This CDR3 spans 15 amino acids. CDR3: CASSEEPGVTDTQYF. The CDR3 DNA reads TGTGCCAGCAGTGAGGAGCCCGGGGTAACAGATACGCAGTATTTT.

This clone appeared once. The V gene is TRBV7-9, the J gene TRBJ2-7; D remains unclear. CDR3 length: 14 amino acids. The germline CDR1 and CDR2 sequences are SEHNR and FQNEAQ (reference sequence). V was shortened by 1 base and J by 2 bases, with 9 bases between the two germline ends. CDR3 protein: CASSLGLTAYEQYF. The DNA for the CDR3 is TGTGCCAGCAGCTTAGGTTTGACCGCCTACGAGCAGTACTTC.

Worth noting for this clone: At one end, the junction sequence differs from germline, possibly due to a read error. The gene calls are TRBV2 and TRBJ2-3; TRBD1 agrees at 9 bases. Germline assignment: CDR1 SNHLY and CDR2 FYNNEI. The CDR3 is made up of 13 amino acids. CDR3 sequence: CTSSRTGADTQYF. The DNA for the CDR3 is TGTACCAGCAGCCGGACAGGGGCAGATACGCAGTATTTT.

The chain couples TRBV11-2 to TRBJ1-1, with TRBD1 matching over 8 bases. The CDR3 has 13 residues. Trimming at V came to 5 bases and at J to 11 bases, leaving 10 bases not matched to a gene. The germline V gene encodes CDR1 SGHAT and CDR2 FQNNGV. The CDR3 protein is CASSPGQGSFAFF. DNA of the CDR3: TGTGCCAGCAGCCCTGGACAGGGCTCTTTCGCTTTCTTT.

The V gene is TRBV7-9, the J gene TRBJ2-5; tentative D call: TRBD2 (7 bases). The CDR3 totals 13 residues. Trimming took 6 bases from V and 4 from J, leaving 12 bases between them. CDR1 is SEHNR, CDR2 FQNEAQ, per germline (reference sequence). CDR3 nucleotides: TGTGCCAGCAGGAGGGGGGGAGGAGAGACCCAGTACTTC. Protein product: CASRRGGGETQYF.

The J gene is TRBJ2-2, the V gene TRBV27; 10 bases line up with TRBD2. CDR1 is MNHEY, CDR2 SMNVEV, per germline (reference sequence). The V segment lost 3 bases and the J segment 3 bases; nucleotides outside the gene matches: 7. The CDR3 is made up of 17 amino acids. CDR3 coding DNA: TGTGCCAGCAGTTTTTCCAGCGGGAGGGCCTACACCGGGGAGCTGTTTTTT. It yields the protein CASSFSSGRAYTGELFF.

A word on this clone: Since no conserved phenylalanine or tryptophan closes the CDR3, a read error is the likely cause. The CDR3 region is CASSDTGATNEKLFC. The CDR3 nucleotides read TGTGCCAGTAGTGATACAGGAGCAACTAATGAAAAACTGTTTTGT. The chain uses TRBV19 and TRBJ1-4; TRBD1 is a possible D gene (5 bases). V dropped 5 bases and J dropped 0 bases, with 10 bases sitting between them. The germline V gene encodes CDR1 LNHDA and CDR2 SQIVND (reference sequence). This CDR3 is built from 15 residues.

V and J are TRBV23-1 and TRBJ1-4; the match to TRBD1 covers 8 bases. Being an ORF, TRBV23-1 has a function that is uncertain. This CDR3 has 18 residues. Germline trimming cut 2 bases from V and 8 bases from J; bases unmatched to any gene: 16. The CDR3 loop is CASSQPGQVLVRSEKLFF. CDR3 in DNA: TGCGCCAGCAGTCAACCGGGACAGGTCCTCGTGCGATCGGAAAAACTGTTTTTT.

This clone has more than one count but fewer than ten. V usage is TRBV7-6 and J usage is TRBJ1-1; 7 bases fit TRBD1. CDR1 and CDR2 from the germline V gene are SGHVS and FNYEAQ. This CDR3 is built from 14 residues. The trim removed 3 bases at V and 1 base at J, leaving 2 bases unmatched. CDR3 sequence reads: CASSLGQTNTEAFF. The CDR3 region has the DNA TGTGCCAGCAGCTTGGGACAGACGAACACTGAAGCTTTCTTT.

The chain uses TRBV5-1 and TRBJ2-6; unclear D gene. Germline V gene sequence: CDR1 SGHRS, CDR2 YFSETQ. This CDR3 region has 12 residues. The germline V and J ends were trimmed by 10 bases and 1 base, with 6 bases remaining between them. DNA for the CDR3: TGCGCCGCCCGGTCTGGGGCCAACGTCCTGACTTTC. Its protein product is CAARSGANVLTF.

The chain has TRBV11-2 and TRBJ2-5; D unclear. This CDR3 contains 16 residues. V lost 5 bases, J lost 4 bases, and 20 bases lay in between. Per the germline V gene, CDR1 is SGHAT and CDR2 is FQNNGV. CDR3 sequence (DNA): TGTGCCAGCAGCAAACCTGAATGGGTAGGTGGAGAGACCCAGTACTTC. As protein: CASSKPEWVGGETQYF.

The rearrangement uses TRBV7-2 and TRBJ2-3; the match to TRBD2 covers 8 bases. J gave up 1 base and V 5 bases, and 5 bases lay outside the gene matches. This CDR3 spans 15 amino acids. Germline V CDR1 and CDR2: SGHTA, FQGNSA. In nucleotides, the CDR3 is TGTGCCAGCAGCCCGGGGGGGCCCGGCACAGATACGCAGTATTTT. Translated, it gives CASSPGGPGTDTQYF.

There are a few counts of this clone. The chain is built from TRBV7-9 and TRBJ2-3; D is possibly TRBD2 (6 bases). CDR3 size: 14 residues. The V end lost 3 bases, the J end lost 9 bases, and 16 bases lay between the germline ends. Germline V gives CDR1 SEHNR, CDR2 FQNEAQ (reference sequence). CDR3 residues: CASSLSGPRGTQYF. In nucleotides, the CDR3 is TGTGCCAGCAGCTTGTCCGGTCCTCGGGGGACGCAGTATTTT.

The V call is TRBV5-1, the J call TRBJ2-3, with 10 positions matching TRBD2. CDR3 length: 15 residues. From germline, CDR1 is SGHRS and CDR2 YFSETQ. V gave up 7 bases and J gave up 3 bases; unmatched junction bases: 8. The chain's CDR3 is CASRPGGLATDTQYF. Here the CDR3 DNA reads TGCGCCAGCCGGCCCGGGGGACTAGCGACAGATACGCAGTATTTT.

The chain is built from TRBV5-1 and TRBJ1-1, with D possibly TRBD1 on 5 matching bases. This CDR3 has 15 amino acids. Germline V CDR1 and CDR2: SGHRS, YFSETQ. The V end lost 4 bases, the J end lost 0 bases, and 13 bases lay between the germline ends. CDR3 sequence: CASSPGDFMNTEAFF. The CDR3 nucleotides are TGCGCCAGCAGCCCCGGGGACTTCATGAACACTGAAGCTTTCTTT. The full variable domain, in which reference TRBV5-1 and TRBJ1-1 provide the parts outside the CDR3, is KAGVTQTPRYLIKTRGQQVTLSCSPISGHRSVSWYQQTPGQGLQFLFEYFSETQRNKGNFPGRFSGRQFSNSRSEMNVSTLELGDSALYLCASSPGDFMNTEAFFGQGTRLTVV.

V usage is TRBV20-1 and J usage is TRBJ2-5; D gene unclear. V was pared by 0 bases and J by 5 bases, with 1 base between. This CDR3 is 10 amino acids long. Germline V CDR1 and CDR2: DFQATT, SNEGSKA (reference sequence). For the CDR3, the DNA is TGCAGTGCTAGAGATGAGACCCAGTACTTC. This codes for CSARDETQYF.